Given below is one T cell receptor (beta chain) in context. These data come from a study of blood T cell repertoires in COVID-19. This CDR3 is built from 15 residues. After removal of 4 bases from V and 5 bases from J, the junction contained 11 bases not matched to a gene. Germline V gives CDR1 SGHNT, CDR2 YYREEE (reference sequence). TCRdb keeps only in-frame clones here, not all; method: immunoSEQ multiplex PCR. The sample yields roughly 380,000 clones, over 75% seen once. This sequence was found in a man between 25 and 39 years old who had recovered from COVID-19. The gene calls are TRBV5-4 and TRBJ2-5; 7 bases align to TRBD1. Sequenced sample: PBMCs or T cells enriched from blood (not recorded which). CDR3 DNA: TGTGCCAGCAGCATGCCGGACAGGTCGGCGGAGACCCAGTACTTC. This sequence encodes CASSMPDRSAETQYF. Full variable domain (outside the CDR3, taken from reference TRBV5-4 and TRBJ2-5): ETGVTQSPTHLIKTRGQQVTLRCSSQSGHNTVSWYQQALGQGPQFIFQYYREEENGRGNFPPRFSGLQFPNYSSELNVNALELDDSALYLCASSMPDRSAETQYFGPGTRLLVL.